This T cell receptor (beta chain) was sequenced for a study of shared clonotypes between healthy human individuals. Study results and limitations: A reduction in generation probabilities was seen for non-shared clonotypes relative to those shared by all four donors.

This clone was seen a single time. Its antigen is as yet unknown. Trimming stripped 4 bases from V and 3 bases from J, with 12 bases between. The CDR3 runs to 14 residues. The germline V gene encodes CDR1 LNHDA and CDR2 SQIVND (reference sequence). Here immunoSEQ multiplex PCR was the method, and the copy in TCRdb shows in-frame clones only, minus some. Of about 2 million clones listed, roughly 94% are singletons. The gene calls are TRBV19 and TRBJ1-2; a weak D match, TRBD1 (6 bases). Material for sequencing was naive CD4+ T cells sorted from blood. Subset defined: CD45RA+ positively selected. This receptor was obtained from a man between 18 and 35 years old in good health. The CDR3 loop reads CASSNTGYDYGYTF. The CDR3 DNA follows: TGTGCCAGTAGTAACACAGGGTATGACTATGGCTACACCTTC.